Given below is one TCR beta chain in context. Its antigen is as yet unknown. The data stem from a study of T cells in tuberculosis. Overall study: Blood was taken before or within 7 days of anti-tuberculosis therapy. Study findings and constraints: Smaller alpha distances in active tuberculosis partly reflected shorter CDR3-alpha lengths. Selection depended on which cryopreserved specimens were available.

Clones were read by immunoSEQ multiplex PCR, and TCRdb kept only the in-frame ones, dropping some. The sample includes 35,000 to 45,000 clones, roughly 95% seen only once; the top ten take around 4.2%. The germline CDR1 and CDR2 sequences are KGHSH and LQKENI. The CDR3 has 13 amino acids. Trimming left V 1 base short and J 10 bases short, with 13 bases between. Time point given: new active TB diagnosis, blood taken before or within 7 days of starting treatment. Active tuberculosis patients were new diagnoses, HIV-seronegative, South African, and aged 18 years or older. The chain carries TRBV18 and TRBJ1-1; tentative D call: TRBD1 (5 bases). This receptor was obtained from an adult with tuberculosis. Sequenced material: PBMCs, taken at tuberculosis diagnosis. CDR3 DNA sequence: TGTGCCAGCTCACCACTGTCTTCGGGGGGAGCTTTCTTT. Its translation is CASSPLSSGGAFF. The full variable domain, rest sourced from reference TRBV18 and TRBJ1-1, is NAGVMQNPRHLVRRRGQEARLRCSPMKGHSHVYWYRQLPEEGLKFMVYLQKENIIDESGMPKERFSAEFPKEGPSILRIQQVVRGDSAAYFCASSPLSSGGAFFGQGTRLTVV.